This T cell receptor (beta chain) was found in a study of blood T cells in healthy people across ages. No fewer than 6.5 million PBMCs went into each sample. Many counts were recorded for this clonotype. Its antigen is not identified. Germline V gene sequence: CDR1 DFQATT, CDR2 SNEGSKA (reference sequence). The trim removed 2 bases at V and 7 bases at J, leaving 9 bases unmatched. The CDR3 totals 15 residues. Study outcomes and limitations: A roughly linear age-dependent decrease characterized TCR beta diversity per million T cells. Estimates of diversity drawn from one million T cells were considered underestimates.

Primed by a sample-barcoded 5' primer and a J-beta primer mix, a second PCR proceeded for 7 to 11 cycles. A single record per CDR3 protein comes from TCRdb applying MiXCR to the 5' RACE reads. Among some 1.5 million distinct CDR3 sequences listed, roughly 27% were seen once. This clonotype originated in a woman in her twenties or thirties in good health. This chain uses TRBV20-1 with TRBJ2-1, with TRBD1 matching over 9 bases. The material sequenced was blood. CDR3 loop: CSARRMTGGGNEQFF. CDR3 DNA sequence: TGCAGTGCTAGAAGGATGACAGGGGGTGGAAATGAGCAGTTCTTC.